The 20 T cell receptor beta chains below all came from one sample that was sequenced in a study of cytomegalovirus exposure and HLA in healthy donors. It was with 60 Vbeta and 13 Jbeta primers that the PCR ran. Clones were read by immunoSEQ multiplex PCR, and TCRdb kept only the in-frame ones, dropping some. The sample includes about 200,000 clones, around 75% of them seen just once. Specimen: PBMCs. The receptors originated from a woman aged 30 to 39 in good health and CMV-seronegative.

This chain uses TRBV2 with TRBJ1-6; TRBD1 agrees at 8 bases. Trimming removed 5 bases from V and 7 bases from J; junction bases left unmatched: 10. Germline V gene sequence: CDR1 SNHLY, CDR2 FYNNEI. This CDR3 has 16 amino acids. The CDR3 nucleotides are TGTGCCAGCAGTACAAACCGGGACAGGACGAATTCACCCCTCCACTTT. This codes for CASSTNRDRTNSPLHF.

Only one count was recorded for this clone. This rearrangement joins TRBV7-8 to TRBJ1-2, with D perhaps TRBD1 (6 bases). Germline assignment: CDR1 SGHVS and CDR2 FQNEAQ. V lost 1 base to trimming and J lost 11 bases, with 17 bases between them. The CDR3 is made up of 14 amino acids. CDR3 coding DNA: TGTGCCAGCAGCTTAGATGTGGGGGGGCGGGTGTACACCTTC. It is translated as CASSLDVGGRVYTF.

V is TRBV7-3 and J is TRBJ1-1; tentatively, D is TRBD1 (5 bases). V was shortened by 1 base and J by 9 bases, with 15 bases between the two germline ends. Germline loops: CDR1 SGHTA, CDR2 FQGTGA. The CDR3 extends over 14 amino acids. CDR3 sequence reads: CASSLNGGAWKAFF. The CDR3 bases are TGTGCCAGCAGCTTAAACGGCGGGGCTTGGAAAGCTTTCTTT.

The CDR3 reads CASLSDRGGQETQYF. Here the CDR3 DNA reads TGTGCCAGCCTATCGGACAGGGGAGGCCAAGAGACCCAGTACTTC. The chain recombines TRBV2 with TRBJ2-5; 9 nucleotides match TRBD1. Germline V gives CDR1 SNHLY, CDR2 FYNNEI. The CDR3 loop spans 15 amino acids. V shed 8 bases, J shed 1 base, and the junction held 8 bases outside the gene matches.

The chain has TRBV5-1 and TRBJ2-3; D may be TRBD2 (6 bases). Germline CDR1 is SGHRS and CDR2 is YFSETQ. CDR3 length: 17 amino acids. V dropped 0 bases and J dropped 0 bases, with 14 bases sitting between them. The CDR3: CASSLGSGGTSTDTQYF. DNA of the CDR3: TGCGCCAGCAGCTTGGGGTCGGGTGGGACTAGCACAGATACGCAGTATTTT.

The J gene is TRBJ1-4, the V gene TRBV15; 9 bases are shared with TRBD1. The CDR3 has 14 amino acids. Germline CDR1 and CDR2: LNHNV and YYDKDF (reference sequence). Trimming took 9 bases from V and 4 from J; bases not matched to a gene: 6. The CDR3 sequence is CATGSDRGNEKLFF. CDR3 nucleotides: TGTGCCACGGGATCGGACAGGGGTAATGAAAAACTGTTTTTT.

The chain employs TRBV19 and TRBJ2-1, with TRBD2 matching 9 bases. V shed 3 bases and J 7 bases; nucleotides not matched to a gene: 7. Germline V lookup: CDR1 LNHDA, CDR2 SQIVND (reference sequence). CDR3 size: 15 residues. CDR3 amino acids: CASSIQRGAGNEQFF. DNA for the CDR3: TGTGCCAGTAGTATCCAGCGGGGGGCGGGAAATGAGCAGTTCTTC. Supplemented by reference TRBV19 and TRBJ2-1, the full variable domain reads DGGITQSPKYLFRKEGQNVTLSCEQNLNHDAMYWYRQDPGQGLRLIYYSQIVNDFQKGDIAEGYSVSREKKESFPLTVTSAQKNPTAFYLCASSIQRGAGNEQFFGPGTRLTVL.

The chain combines TRBV19 with TRBJ2-7; D is perhaps TRBD1 (6 bases). Per the germline V gene, CDR1 is LNHDA and CDR2 is SQIVND (reference sequence). This CDR3 spans 16 amino acids. Trimming shortened V by 6 bases and J by 2 bases, and 20 bases separated the two germline ends. The DNA for the CDR3 is TGTGCCAGTAGGACAACCCTCCCGGGACAAGCCTACGAGCAGTACTTC. This codes for CASRTTLPGQAYEQYF.

This chain joins TRBV2 and TRBJ2-4; TRBD1 agrees at 7 bases. The CDR3 sequence is 16 residues long. The germline CDR1 and CDR2 sequences are SNHLY and FYNNEI. After removal of 6 bases from V and 2 bases from J, the junction contained 10 bases not matched to a gene. In DNA, the CDR3 is TGTGCCAGCAGCCTTACACAGGGGTTAACCAAAAACATTCAGTACTTC. It is translated as CASSLTQGLTKNIQYF.

This clone has only one observation. The chain employs TRBV9 and TRBJ1-5; D is unresolved. This CDR3 spans 14 amino acids. From germline, CDR1 is SGDLS and CDR2 YYNGEE. V lost 0 bases and J 6 bases, leaving 10 bases between the germline ends. CDR3 coding DNA: TGTGCCAGCAGCGTAGCGGGGATGGGTCAGCCCCAGCATTTT. It translates to CASSVAGMGQPQHF.

The chain uses TRBV15 and TRBJ2-4, with 10 bases aligning to TRBD2. CDR3 length: 17 residues. V was pared by 7 bases and J by 4 bases, with 13 bases of the junction left unmatched. CDR1 is LNHNV and CDR2 is YYDKDF in the germline V gene (reference sequence). DNA of the CDR3: TGTGCCACCAAGGCTAGCGGGAGCGGAACCATGAAAAACATTCAGTACTTC. Amino acids: CATKASGSGTMKNIQYF.

This clone came up a few times. V usage is TRBV25-1 and J usage is TRBJ1-5, with D possibly being TRBD1 (6 bases). Germline V gene data show CDR1 as MGHDK and CDR2 as SYGVNS. The CDR3 extends over 15 amino acids. Trimming cost V 1 base and J 1 base, with 8 bases left between them. The DNA for the CDR3 is TGTGCCAGCAGTGAATTGAGGGGGAGCAATCAGCCCCAGCATTTT. Its protein is CASSELRGSNQPQHF.

J is TRBJ2-7 and V is TRBV11-2; TRBD2 agrees at 10 bases. The germline V gene has CDR1 SGHAT and CDR2 FQNNGV. With V trimmed by 2 bases and J by 2 bases, 3 bases remained unmatched. There are 15 residues in the CDR3. The chain's CDR3 is CASSLTSGETYEQYF. The CDR3 DNA reads TGTGCCAGCAGCTTAACTAGCGGGGAAACCTACGAGCAGTACTTC.

V gene TRBV19 combines with J gene TRBJ1-4; D remains ambiguous. V lost 1 base and J 0 bases, leaving 3 bases between the germline ends. The CDR3 has 14 amino acids. CDR1 and CDR2 (germline): LNHDA, SQIVND (reference sequence). The CDR3 loop is CASSIATTNEKLFF. The CDR3 DNA reads as TGTGCCAGTAGTATAGCTACAACTAATGAAAAACTGTTTTTT.

The chain uses TRBV7-9 and TRBJ1-2, with TRBD1 matching 12 bases. The CDR3 consists of 15 residues. The ends lost 11 bases at V and 5 bases at J; junction bases unmatched: 12. Germline V CDR1 and CDR2: SEHNR, FQNEAQ (reference sequence). The chain's CDR3 is CAGTGGSPAGYGYTF. The CDR3, as DNA: TGTGCCGGGACAGGGGGCTCCCCGGCTGGTTATGGCTACACCTTC. The entire variable domain, with the rest obtained from reference TRBV7-9 and TRBJ1-2, is as follows: DTGVSQNPRHKITKRGQNVTFRCDPISEHNRLYWYRQTLGQGPEFLTYFQNEAQLEKSRLLSDRFSAERPKGSFSTLEIQRTEQGDSAMYLCAGTGGSPAGYGYTFGSGTRLTVV.

The rearrangement joins TRBV5-1 to TRBJ1-1; D may be TRBD1 (5 bases). The germline V and J ends were trimmed by 2 bases and 5 bases, with 10 bases remaining between them. The CDR3 totals 13 residues. Germline CDR1 is SGHRS and CDR2 is YFSETQ. The CDR3 here is CASSLWGGTEAFF. The CDR3 DNA follows: TGCGCCAGCAGCTTATGGGGGGGTACTGAAGCTTTCTTT.

The chain couples TRBV7-6 to TRBJ2-2; TRBD2 might be the D (5 bases). Germline-derived CDR1 and CDR2 are SGHVS and FNYEAQ. This CDR3 comprises 14 residues. V was trimmed by 3 bases and J by 4 bases, leaving 9 bases between them. In DNA form, the CDR3 reads TGTGCCAGCAGCTTGAGGACTCTCACCGGGGAGCTGTTTTTT. Translation gives CASSLRTLTGELFF.

The chain combines TRBV7-2 with TRBJ2-3; 9 bases map to TRBD1. This CDR3 comprises 15 residues. The V gene's germline CDR1 is SGHTA and CDR2 FQGNSA. Losses at the gene ends were 5 bases for V and 1 base for J; bases not matched to a gene: 4. CDR3 in amino acids: CASSPRDRGTDTQYF. The CDR3 DNA reads as TGTGCCAGCAGCCCTCGGGACAGGGGCACAGATACGCAGTATTTT. Variable domain in full (rest from reference TRBV7-2 and TRBJ2-3): GAGVSQSPSNKVTEKGKDVELRCDPISGHTALYWYRQSLGQGLEFLIYFQGNSAPDKSGLPSDRFSAERTGGSVSTLTIQRTQQEDSAVYLCASSPRDRGTDTQYFGPGTRLTVL.

The genes are TRBV7-2 and TRBJ2-1; 11 nucleotides agree with TRBD2. The length of the CDR3 is 18 residues. The J segment lost 2 bases and the V segment lost 5 bases, leaving 11 bases of the junction unmatched. CDR1 and CDR2 from the germline V gene are SGHTA and FQGNSA. Here the CDR3 DNA reads TGTGCCAGCAGCCCCCTGGGACTAGCGGATACGACCTACAATGAGCAGTTCTTC. As protein: CASSPLGLADTTYNEQFF.

The chain combines TRBV2 with TRBJ2-3; 9 nucleotides align to TRBD2. Trimming took 2 bases from V and 2 from J; bases not matched to a gene: 5. Germline CDR1 SNHLY, CDR2 FYNNEI. The CDR3 covers 16 residues. Written as DNA, the CDR3 is TGTGCCAGCAGTGAACTCGGCGGGAGGGCCACAGATACGCAGTATTTT. Protein: CASSELGGRATDTQYF. Looking up the rest from reference TRBV2 and TRBJ2-3 gives the full variable domain: EPEVTQTPSHQVTQMGQEVILRCVPISNHLYFYWYRQILGQKVEFLVSFYNNEISEKSEIFDDQFSVERPDGSNFTLKIRSTKLEDSAMYFCASSELGGRATDTQYFGPGTRLTVL.